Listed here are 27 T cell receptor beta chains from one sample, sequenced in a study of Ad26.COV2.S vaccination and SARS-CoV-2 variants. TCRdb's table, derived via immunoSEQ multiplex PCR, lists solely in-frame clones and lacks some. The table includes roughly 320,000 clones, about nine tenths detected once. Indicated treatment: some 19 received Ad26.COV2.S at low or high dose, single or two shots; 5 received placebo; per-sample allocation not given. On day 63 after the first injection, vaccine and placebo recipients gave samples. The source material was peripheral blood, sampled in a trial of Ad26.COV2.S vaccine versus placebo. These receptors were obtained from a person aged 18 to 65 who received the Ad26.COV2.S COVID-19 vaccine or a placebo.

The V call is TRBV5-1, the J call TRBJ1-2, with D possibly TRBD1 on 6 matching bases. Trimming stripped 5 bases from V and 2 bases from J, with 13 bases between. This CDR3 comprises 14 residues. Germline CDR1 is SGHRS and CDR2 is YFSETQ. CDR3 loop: CASRRQDGNYGYTF. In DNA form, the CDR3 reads TGCGCCAGCAGAAGACAGGACGGAAACTATGGCTACACCTTC.

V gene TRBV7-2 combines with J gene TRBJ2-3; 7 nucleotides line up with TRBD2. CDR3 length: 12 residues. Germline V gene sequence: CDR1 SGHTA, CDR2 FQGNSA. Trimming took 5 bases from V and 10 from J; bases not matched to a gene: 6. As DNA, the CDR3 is TGTGCCAGCAGCGCAACTAGCGTTGCGCAGTATTTT. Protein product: CASSATSVAQYF.

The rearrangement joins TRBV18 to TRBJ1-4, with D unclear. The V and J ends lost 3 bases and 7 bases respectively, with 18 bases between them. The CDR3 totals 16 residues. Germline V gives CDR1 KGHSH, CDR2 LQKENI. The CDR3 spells CASSPGPPSSGEKLFF. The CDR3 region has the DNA TGTGCCAGCTCACCGGGTCCCCCCTCTTCAGGTGAAAAACTGTTTTTT.

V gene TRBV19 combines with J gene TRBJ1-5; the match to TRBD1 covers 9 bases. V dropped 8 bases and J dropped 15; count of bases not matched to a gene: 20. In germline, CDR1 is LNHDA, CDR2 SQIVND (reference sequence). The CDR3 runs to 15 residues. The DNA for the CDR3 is TGTGCCAGTTCACGGGGACAGGGAACGAATCATGGGTCGCATTTT. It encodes CASSRGQGTNHGSHF.

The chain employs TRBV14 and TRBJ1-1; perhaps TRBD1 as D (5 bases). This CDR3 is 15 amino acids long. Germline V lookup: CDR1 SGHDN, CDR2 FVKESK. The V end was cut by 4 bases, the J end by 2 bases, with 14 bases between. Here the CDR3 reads CASSPSRGFNTEAFF. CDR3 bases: TGTGCCAGCAGCCCTTCAAGGGGATTTAACACTGAAGCTTTCTTT.

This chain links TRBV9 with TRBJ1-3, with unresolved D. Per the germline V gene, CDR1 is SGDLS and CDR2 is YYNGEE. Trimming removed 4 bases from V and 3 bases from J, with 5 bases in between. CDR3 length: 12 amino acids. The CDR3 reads CASSSIGNTIYF. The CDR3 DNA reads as TGTGCCAGCAGCAGCATTGGAAACACCATATATTTT.

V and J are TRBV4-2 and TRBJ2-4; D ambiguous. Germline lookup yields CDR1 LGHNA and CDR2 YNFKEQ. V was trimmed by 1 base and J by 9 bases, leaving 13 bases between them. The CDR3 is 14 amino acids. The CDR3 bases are TGTGCCAGCAGCCAAGCCCTGACTGGATCCATTCAGTACTTC. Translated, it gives CASSQALTGSIQYF.

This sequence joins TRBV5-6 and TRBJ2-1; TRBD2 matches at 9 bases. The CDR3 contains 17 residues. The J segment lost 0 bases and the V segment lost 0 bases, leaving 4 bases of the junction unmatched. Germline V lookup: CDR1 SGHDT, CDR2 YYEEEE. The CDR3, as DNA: TGTGCCAGCAGCTTGGTTAGCGGGGGTTACTCCTACAATGAGCAGTTCTTC. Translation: CASSLVSGGYSYNEQFF.

CDR3 loop: CASSLGQGQFF. CDR3 bases: TGTGCCAGCAGTTTGGGACAGGGACAGTTCTTC. The chain combines TRBV6-5 with TRBJ2-1; TRBD1 agrees at 9 bases. V was pared by 4 bases and J by 13 bases, with 2 bases of the junction left unmatched. CDR3 size: 11 residues. Germline V gene data show CDR1 as MNHEY and CDR2 as SVGAGI.

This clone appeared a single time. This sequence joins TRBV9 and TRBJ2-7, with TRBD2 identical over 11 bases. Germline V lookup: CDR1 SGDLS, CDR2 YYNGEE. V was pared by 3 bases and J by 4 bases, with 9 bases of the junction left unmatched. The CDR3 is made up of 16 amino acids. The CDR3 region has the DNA TGTGCCAGCAGCGAGGGGTTAGCGGGGGGGCTATACGAGCAGTACTTC. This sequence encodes CASSEGLAGGLYEQYF.

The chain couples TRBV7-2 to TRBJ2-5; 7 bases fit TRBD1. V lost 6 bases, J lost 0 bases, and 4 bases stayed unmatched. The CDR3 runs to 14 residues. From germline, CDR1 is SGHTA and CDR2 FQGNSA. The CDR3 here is CASSQDRYQETQYF. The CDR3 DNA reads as TGTGCCAGCAGTCAGGACAGGTACCAAGAGACCCAGTACTTC.

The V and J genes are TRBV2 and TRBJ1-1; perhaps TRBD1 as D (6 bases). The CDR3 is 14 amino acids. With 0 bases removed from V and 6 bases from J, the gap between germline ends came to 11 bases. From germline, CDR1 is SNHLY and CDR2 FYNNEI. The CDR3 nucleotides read TGTGCCAGCAGTGAAGCGTACGGACAGTCTGAAGCTTTCTTT. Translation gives CASSEAYGQSEAFF.

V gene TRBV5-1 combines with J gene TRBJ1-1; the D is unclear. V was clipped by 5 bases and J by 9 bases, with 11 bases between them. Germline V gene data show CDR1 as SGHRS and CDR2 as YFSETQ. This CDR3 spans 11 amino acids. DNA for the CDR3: TGCGCCAGCAGACTGGGTCCCCAAGCTTTCTTT. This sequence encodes CASRLGPQAFF.

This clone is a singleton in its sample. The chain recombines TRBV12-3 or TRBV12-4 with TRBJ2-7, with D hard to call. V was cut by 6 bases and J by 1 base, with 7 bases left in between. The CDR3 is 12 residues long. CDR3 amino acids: CASSRVSYEQYF. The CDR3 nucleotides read TGTGCCAGCAGCCGGGTTTCCTACGAGCAGTACTTC.

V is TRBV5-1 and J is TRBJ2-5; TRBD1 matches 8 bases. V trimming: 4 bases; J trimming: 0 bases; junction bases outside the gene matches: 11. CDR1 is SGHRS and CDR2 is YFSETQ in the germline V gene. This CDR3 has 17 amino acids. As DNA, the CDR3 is TGCGCCAGCAGCACGGGGGACAGGACAGCGTACCAAGAGACCCAGTACTTC. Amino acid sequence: CASSTGDRTAYQETQYF.

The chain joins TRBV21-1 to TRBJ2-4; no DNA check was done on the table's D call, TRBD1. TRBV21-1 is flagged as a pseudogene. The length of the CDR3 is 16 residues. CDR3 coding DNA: TGTGCCAGCAGCACGCGACAGGACTTTATTGGAAACATTCAGTACTTC. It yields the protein CASSTRQDFIGNIQYF.

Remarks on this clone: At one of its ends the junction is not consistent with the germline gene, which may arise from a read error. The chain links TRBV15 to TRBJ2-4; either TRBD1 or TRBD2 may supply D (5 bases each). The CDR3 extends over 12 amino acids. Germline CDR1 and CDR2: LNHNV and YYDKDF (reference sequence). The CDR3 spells CATSSLGGTADF. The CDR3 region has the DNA TGTGCCACCAGCAGCCTCGGTGGGACGGCGGACTTC.

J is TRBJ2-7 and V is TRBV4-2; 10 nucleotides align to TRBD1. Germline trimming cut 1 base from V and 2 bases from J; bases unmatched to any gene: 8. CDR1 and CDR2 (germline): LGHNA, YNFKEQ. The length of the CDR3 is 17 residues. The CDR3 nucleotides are TGTGCCAGCAGCCAAGGCCCGGGACAGGGGAGGACCTACGAGCAGTACTTC. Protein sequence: CASSQGPGQGRTYEQYF.

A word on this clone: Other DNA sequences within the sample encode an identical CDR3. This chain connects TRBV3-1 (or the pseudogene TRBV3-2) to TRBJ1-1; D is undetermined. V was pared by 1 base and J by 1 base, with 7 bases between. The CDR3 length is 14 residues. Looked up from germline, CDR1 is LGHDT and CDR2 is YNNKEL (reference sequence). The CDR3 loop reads CASSQVSGNTEAFF. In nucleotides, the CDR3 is TGTGCCAGCAGCCAAGTCTCGGGGAACACTGAAGCTTTCTTT.

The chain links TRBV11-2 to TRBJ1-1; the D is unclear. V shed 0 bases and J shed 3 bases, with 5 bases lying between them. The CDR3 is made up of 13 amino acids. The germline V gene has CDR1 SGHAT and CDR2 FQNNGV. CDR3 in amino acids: CASSLERDTEAFF. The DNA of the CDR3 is TGTGCCAGCAGCTTAGAACGGGACACTGAAGCTTTCTTT. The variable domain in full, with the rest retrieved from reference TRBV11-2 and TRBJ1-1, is EAGVAQSPRYKIIEKRQSVAFWCNPISGHATLYWYQQILGQGPKLLIQFQNNGVVDDSQLPKDRFSAERLKGVDSTLKIQPAKLEDSAVYLCASSLERDTEAFFGQGTRLTVV.

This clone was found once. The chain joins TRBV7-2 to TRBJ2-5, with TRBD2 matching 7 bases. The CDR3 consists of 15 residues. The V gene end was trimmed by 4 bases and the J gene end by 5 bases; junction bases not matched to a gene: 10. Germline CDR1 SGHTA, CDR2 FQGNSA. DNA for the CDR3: TGTGCCAGCAGCTGGACTGCGAGCGGGGAGGAGACCCAGTACTTC. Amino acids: CASSWTASGEETQYF.

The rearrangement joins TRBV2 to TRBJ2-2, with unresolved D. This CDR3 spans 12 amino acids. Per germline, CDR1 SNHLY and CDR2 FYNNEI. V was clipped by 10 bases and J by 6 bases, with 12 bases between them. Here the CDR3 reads CATLYLPGELFF. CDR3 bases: TGTGCCACCCTCTATTTACCCGGGGAGCTGTTTTTT.

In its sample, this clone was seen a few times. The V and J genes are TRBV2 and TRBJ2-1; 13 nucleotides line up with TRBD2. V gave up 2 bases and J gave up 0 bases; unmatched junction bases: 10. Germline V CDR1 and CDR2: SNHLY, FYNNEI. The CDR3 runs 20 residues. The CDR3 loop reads CASSEFFGLAGASSYNEQFF. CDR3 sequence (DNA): TGTGCCAGCAGTGAATTTTTCGGACTAGCGGGGGCGAGCTCCTACAATGAGCAGTTCTTC.

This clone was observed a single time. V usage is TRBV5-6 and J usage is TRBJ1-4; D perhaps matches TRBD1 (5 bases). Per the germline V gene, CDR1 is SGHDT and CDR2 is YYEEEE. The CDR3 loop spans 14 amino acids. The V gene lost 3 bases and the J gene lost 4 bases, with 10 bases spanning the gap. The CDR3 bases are TGTGCCAGCAGCTACCGACAGCTTAATGAAAAACTGTTTTTT. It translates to CASSYRQLNEKLFF.

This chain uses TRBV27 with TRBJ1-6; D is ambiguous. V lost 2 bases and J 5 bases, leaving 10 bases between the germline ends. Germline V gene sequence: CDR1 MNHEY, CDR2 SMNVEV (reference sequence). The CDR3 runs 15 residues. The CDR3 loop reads CASSLVTLHNSPLHF. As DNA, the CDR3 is TGTGCCAGCAGTTTAGTCACGCTCCATAATTCACCCCTCCACTTT.

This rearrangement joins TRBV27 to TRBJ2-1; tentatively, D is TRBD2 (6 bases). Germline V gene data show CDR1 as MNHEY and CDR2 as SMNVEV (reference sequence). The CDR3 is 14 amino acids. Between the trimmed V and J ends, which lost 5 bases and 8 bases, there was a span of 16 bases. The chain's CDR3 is CASSTSPGVDEQFF. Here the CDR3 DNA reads TGTGCCAGCAGTACCAGCCCGGGGGTCGATGAGCAGTTCTTC.

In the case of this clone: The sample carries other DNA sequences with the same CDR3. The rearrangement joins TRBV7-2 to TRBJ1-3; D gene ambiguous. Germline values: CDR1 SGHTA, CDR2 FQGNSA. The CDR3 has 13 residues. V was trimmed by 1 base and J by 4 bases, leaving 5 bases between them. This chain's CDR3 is CASSLGGGNTIYF. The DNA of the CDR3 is TGTGCCAGCAGCTTAGGAGGGGGAAACACCATATATTTT.